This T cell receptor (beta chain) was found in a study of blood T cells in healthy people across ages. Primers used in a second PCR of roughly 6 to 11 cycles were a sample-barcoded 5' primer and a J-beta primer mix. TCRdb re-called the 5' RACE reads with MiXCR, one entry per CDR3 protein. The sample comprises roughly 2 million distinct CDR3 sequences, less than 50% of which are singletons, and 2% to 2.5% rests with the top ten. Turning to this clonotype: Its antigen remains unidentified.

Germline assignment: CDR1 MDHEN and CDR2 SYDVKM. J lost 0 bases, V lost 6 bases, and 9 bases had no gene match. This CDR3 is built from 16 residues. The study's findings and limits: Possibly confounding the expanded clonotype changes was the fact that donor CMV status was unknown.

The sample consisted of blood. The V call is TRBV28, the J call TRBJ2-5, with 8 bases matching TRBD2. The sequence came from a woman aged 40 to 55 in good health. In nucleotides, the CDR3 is TGTGCCAGCAGGATTTCTAGCGGGTACAACCAAGAGACCCAGTACTTC. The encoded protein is CASRISSGYNQETQYF.